The clone carrying this TCR beta chain was seen more than once but under ten times. These data are taken from a study of T cell responses to AZD1222 COVID-19 vaccine. The CDR3 length is 17 residues. Trimming removed 4 bases from V and 5 bases from J, with 23 bases in between. CDR1 is MGHDK and CDR2 is SYGVNS in the germline V gene. Sequenced by immunoSEQ multiplex PCR; TCRdb stores in-frame clones only, minus some. This sample has approximately 150,000 clones, with approximately 90% found just once. This receptor was obtained from an adult who received the AZD1222 COVID-19 vaccine. The chain is built from TRBV25-1 and TRBJ1-1; a weak D match, TRBD1 (6 bases). The sequencing here drew on peripheral blood, taken 28 days after the second AZD1222 dose. The CDR3 is CASSAAIGRGLGTEAFF. In DNA form, the CDR3 reads TGTGCCAGCAGTGCTGCAATCGGGAGGGGGTTGGGGACTGAAGCTTTCTTT.